Given below is one T cell receptor (beta chain) in context. The data stem from a study of blood T cell repertoires in COVID-19. Participants were aged about 18 to 95 years, lived in some 23 US areas, and enrolled virtually. In the original workflow: The authors estimated nucleated cell counts from reference gene primer amplification. Using immunoSEQ multiplex PCR, the repertoire was profiled, and TCRdb retains in-frame clones only, with some absent. V, J and clone size reflect that table, while D and trimming were determined from the DNA. Of 140,000 to 150,000 clones in the sample, around 86% were seen once. Sample: PBMCs or T cells enriched from blood (not recorded which). The clonotype comes from a man in his fifties or sixties who had recovered from COVID-19.

CDR3 amino acids: CASSLQGTEAFF. Written as DNA, the CDR3 is TGTGCCAGCAGTTTACAGGGAACTGAAGCTTTCTTT. The V and J genes are TRBV28 and TRBJ1-1; a weak D match, TRBD1 (5 bases). CDR3 length: 12 amino acids. Trimming took off 2 bases at V and 5 bases at J, with 6 bases between the two ends. Germline loops: CDR1 MDHEN, CDR2 SYDVKM.